This TCR beta chain was retrieved from a study of blood T cell repertoires in COVID-19. Overall study context: Some COVID-19 samples were acute and others convalescent; all came from the United States, Italy and Spain. PBMCs, B-cell-depleted T cells, or T cells were the source of the cDNA or gDNA that made up the material.

CDR1 WSHSY and CDR2 SAAADI come from the germline V gene. The CDR3 runs 16 residues. V lost 3 bases and J lost 4, with 15 bases in between. As processed by the authors: From reference gene primer amplification, estimates of nucleated cell counts were derived. The repertoire was sequenced with immunoSEQ multiplex PCR; TCRdb's copy has only in-frame clones and lacks some. V, J and clone size are those of that table, while D and trimming were read from the DNA. The sample contains 150,000 to 200,000 clones, 75% to 90% of which appear only once. Sequencing used peripheral blood. The clonotype originates from a human donor in a cohort sampled during active COVID-19. The gene calls are TRBV10-2 and TRBJ1-4, with a tentative D call TRBD1 (6 bases). The CDR3 sequence is CASSDWGHGFNEKLFF. The CDR3 coding sequence is TGCGCCAGCAGTGATTGGGGGCATGGGTTTAATGAAAAACTGTTTTTT.